The clone carrying this TCR beta chain was seen more than once but under ten times. The antigen is not known. The sample originates from a study of T cells in Graves' hyperthyroidism and ophthalmopathy. Points from the study as a whole: A model of 13 V-J features distinguished ophthalmopathy from stable hyperthyroidism. Peripheral blood also featured most of the thyroid clonotypes expanded above 0.001.

V lost 6 bases and J lost 4, with 12 bases in between. The germline V gene has CDR1 MNHNS and CDR2 SASEGT. The CDR3 is 13 residues long. Thyroid ultrasound, orbital computed tomography, clinical symptoms, and serum thyroxine and TRAb underpinned diagnoses. What was amplified from RNA transcripts were TCR beta CDR3 regions. Primed by the HTBI set, a first-round RT-PCR was run on the TCR CDR3. MiXCR was run by TCRdb on the multiplex PCR reads, yielding one entry per CDR3 protein. The profile covers some 500,000 distinct CDR3 sequences, with under 15% appearing a single time and around a sixth taken by the ten largest.

The sequencing input was blood. The chain has TRBV6-1 and TRBJ1-2; tentatively, D is TRBD1 (6 bases). The sequence came from a woman under 30 with Graves' hyperthyroidism. CDR3 protein: CASSATGFYGYTF. Written as DNA, the CDR3 is TGTGCCAGCAGCGCCACAGGGTTCTATGGCTACACCTTC.